This TCR beta chain came from a study of blood T cells in healthy people across ages. Study-level findings and limits: PBMCs left unsorted prevented a conclusive naive versus antigen-experienced comparison.

In germline, CDR1 is SGHTA, CDR2 FQGNSA. V shed 1 base and J shed 3 bases, with 12 bases lying between them. The length of the CDR3 is 15 residues. This clonotype was seen more than once but under ten times. Its antigen is unknown. Sample-barcoded 5' priming and a J-beta primer mix drove a second PCR of roughly 6 to 12 cycles. In TCRdb, the 5' RACE reads were re-called with MiXCR into one record per CDR3 protein. This table has hundreds of thousands of distinct CDR3 sequences, around a fifth appearing once. The chain carries TRBV7-2 and TRBJ1-2; D is possibly TRBD1 (5 bases). The sequenced material came from blood. The clonotype was recovered from a man aged 70-80 years in good health. In DNA form, the CDR3 reads TGTGCCAGCAGCTTAGTAGTTGGGGGGGACTATGGCTACACCTTC. It translates to CASSLVVGGDYGYTF. Together with reference TRBV7-2 and TRBJ1-2, the CDR3 gives the full variable domain: GAGVSQSPSNKVTEKGKDVELRCDPISGHTALYWYRQSLGQGLEFLIYFQGNSAPDKSGLPSDRFSAERTGGSVSTLTIQRTQQEDSAVYLCASSLVVGGDYGYTFGSGTRLTVV.